This TCR beta chain originates from a study of CD8 T cells in Susac syndrome. Regarding the study as a whole: In its TCR sequencing and HLA analysis, the study acknowledged that the number of individuals was relatively small.

Controls matched for sex and age were healthy donors. Negative isolation yielded CD8+ and CD4+ T cells; FACS enriched TEMRA cells. On this clonotype itself: What it recognizes is unknown.

An amount of RNA that ranged from roughly 0.5 to 1 ug was reverse transcribed with random hexamers. Amplification of TCR beta CDR3 spanned 54 Vbeta and 13 Jbeta via immunoSEQ multiplex PCR. MiXCR, run by TCRdb on the immunoSEQ multiplex PCR reads, gives a single entry per CDR3 protein. The table has approximately 190,000 distinct CDR3 sequences, approximately 93% seen once. Sequenced sample: CD4+ T cells from PBMCs. This receptor was taken from a human donor in good health.

CDR3 nucleotides: TGCGCCAGCACCCCTTCGAGGGGGGGCCGAAATGAGCAGTTCTTC. The encoded protein is CASTPSRGGRNEQFF. J is TRBJ2-1 and V is TRBV5-1; D perhaps matches TRBD2 (7 bases). V gave up 6 bases and J gave up 7 bases, with 20 bases separating them. CDR1 is SGHRS, CDR2 YFSETQ, per germline. CDR3 length: 15 residues.